Each of the 23 T cell receptor beta chains below was sequenced from the same sample in a study of T cell responses to AZD1222 COVID-19 vaccine. Sequencing used immunoSEQ multiplex PCR; TCRdb keeps in-frame clones, though not all of them. The sample includes tens of thousands of clones, about 91% of them seen just once. The sample in question was peripheral blood, obtained 28 days after the second AZD1222 dose. The receptors come from an adult who received the AZD1222 COVID-19 vaccine.

The V call is TRBV7-8, the J call TRBJ1-5; weak D call: TRBD1 (6 bases). Per the germline V gene, CDR1 is SGHVS and CDR2 is FQNEAQ. This CDR3 is 16 amino acids long. V lost 1 base, J lost 2 bases, and 12 bases lay in between. The DNA of the CDR3 is TGTGCCAGCAGCTTAGATGGCAGGGGAGGCAATCAGCCCCAGCATTTT. It yields the protein CASSLDGRGGNQPQHF.

This rearrangement joins TRBV3-1 (or the pseudogene TRBV3-2) to TRBJ2-5, with 8 positions matching TRBD1. The J segment lost 4 bases and the V segment lost 7 bases, leaving 8 bases of the junction unmatched. The CDR3 contains 14 residues. Germline loops: CDR1 LGHDT, CDR2 YNNKEL (reference sequence). The CDR3 bases are TGTGCCAGCACCCGACAGGGGTTGGGAGAGACCCAGTACTTC. Translated: CASTRQGLGETQYF.

The chain links TRBV4-1 to TRBJ1-2, with unresolved D. Germline CDR1 and CDR2: MGHRA and YSYEKL. Trimming shortened V by 0 bases and J by 8 bases, and 10 bases separated the two germline ends. The CDR3 has 13 amino acids. CDR3 bases: TGCGCCAGCAGCCAAGATTGGACGAAAGGCTACACCTTC. Protein sequence: CASSQDWTKGYTF.

This clone was seen a handful of times. V and J are TRBV2 and TRBJ1-1; TRBD1 matches at 8 bases. This CDR3 is 13 amino acids long. The germline V gene has CDR1 SNHLY and CDR2 FYNNEI. Losses at the gene ends were 6 bases for V and 4 bases for J; bases not matched to a gene: 4. CDR3 residues: CASRSRGLTEAFF. DNA of the CDR3: TGTGCCAGCAGGTCCAGGGGGCTCACTGAAGCTTTCTTT.

CDR3 protein: CASSLTSGRGEQYV. The CDR3 DNA is TGTGCCAGCAGCTTGACTAGCGGGAGGGGTGAGCAGTACGTC. The gene calls are TRBV5-6 and TRBJ2-7, with TRBD2 matching 13 bases. CDR1 is SGHDT, CDR2 YYEEEE, per germline. The CDR3 extends over 14 amino acids. Unmatched junction bases numbered 2, after V lost 1 base and J lost 7 bases.

V usage is TRBV7-3 and J usage is TRBJ1-5; D not certain. The CDR3 sequence is 15 residues long. Deletions cut 5 bases from V and 2 bases from J, with 13 bases between. Germline V gene lookup returns CDR1 SGHTA and CDR2 FQGTGA. The CDR3 here is CASSQLRRGNQPQHF. The CDR3 DNA follows: TGTGCCAGCAGCCAACTAAGGCGGGGCAATCAGCCCCAGCATTTT.

The CDR3 DNA reads TGTGCCAGCAGCTGGTCCCGGGACAGGGGCGAGACCCAGTACTTC. Its translation is CASSWSRDRGETQYF. The chain couples TRBV11-3 to TRBJ2-5; TRBD1 matches 10 bases. Germline CDR1 SGHNT, CDR2 YENEEA. V trimming: 4 bases; J trimming: 5 bases; junction bases outside the gene matches: 7. The CDR3 is 15 residues long.

This clone was detected only once. The chain has TRBV27 and TRBJ1-1, with TRBD1 matching over 10 bases. V was pared by 4 bases and J by 6 bases, with 11 bases of the junction left unmatched. CDR1 is MNHEY and CDR2 is SMNVEV in the germline V gene (reference sequence). The CDR3 is 16 residues long. CDR3 protein: CASSSHALGQGAEAFF. The CDR3 DNA reads TGTGCCAGCAGTTCCCACGCCCTCGGACAGGGGGCTGAAGCTTTCTTT.

The chain carries TRBV5-6 and TRBJ1-1; TRBD1 aligns across 9 bases. Germline lookup yields CDR1 SGHDT and CDR2 YYEEEE. The CDR3 length is 14 residues. V was clipped by 6 bases and J by 3 bases; unmatched bases: 6. CDR3 coding DNA: TGTGCCAGCATTAACAGGGGGCGTTACACTGAAGCTTTCTTT. Translated, it gives CASINRGRYTEAFF.

The V gene is TRBV7-2, the J gene TRBJ1-4, with D maybe TRBD1 (6 bases). The V and J ends lost 4 bases and 3 bases respectively, with 12 bases between them. The CDR3 loop spans 15 amino acids. Looked up from germline, CDR1 is SGHTA and CDR2 is FQGNSA. CDR3 protein: CASSSQGTPNEKLFF. The CDR3, as DNA: TGTGCCAGCAGCTCGCAGGGGACACCTAATGAAAAACTGTTTTTT.

The chain employs TRBV5-1 and TRBJ2-7; D is unclear. Germline V CDR1 and CDR2: SGHRS, YFSETQ. The germline V and J ends were trimmed by 3 bases and 0 bases, with 16 bases remaining between them. The CDR3 covers 16 residues. The CDR3 spells CASSSLGGSPSYEQYF. CDR3 DNA: TGCGCCAGCAGCTCGTTAGGTGGCAGCCCCTCCTACGAGCAGTACTTC.

The chain couples TRBV2 to TRBJ1-2, with D perhaps TRBD1 (6 bases). Germline CDR1 is SNHLY and CDR2 is FYNNEI. This CDR3 has 14 amino acids. The V end was cut by 5 bases, the J end by 8 bases, with 18 bases between. The DNA for the CDR3 is TGTGCCAGCAGTCGAAGGGGGGGGTTAGAGGGCTACACCTTC. Its protein product is CASSRRGGLEGYTF.

V is TRBV7-2 and J is TRBJ1-4, with 7 bases fitting TRBD1. With 5 bases clipped from V and 8 bases from J, the junction kept 5 bases outside the gene matches. CDR1 and CDR2 from the germline V gene are SGHTA and FQGNSA. The CDR3 length is 13 residues. The CDR3 loop is CASSRGRSEKLFF. The CDR3 DNA sequence: TGTGCCAGCAGCAGGGGGCGCTCCGAAAAACTGTTTTTT.

The rearrangement joins TRBV18 to TRBJ1-2; D is possibly TRBD1 (5 bases). Trimming stripped 3 bases from V and 7 bases from J, with 12 bases between. Germline CDR1 is KGHSH and CDR2 is LQKENI. This CDR3 spans 13 amino acids. CDR3 nucleotide sequence: TGTGCCAGCTCACCGCAACTACAGGTTGGCTACACCTTC. Protein sequence: CASSPQLQVGYTF.

Only one count was recorded for this clone. The chain uses TRBV15 and TRBJ2-7, with TRBD2 matching 12 bases. The CDR3 spans 15 residues. V shed 7 bases, J shed 3 bases, and the junction held 7 bases outside the gene matches. Germline CDR1 reads LNHNV; CDR2 reads YYDKDF (reference sequence). CDR3 in amino acids: CATNSSGGADYEQYF. The CDR3 DNA is TGTGCCACCAACTCTAGCGGGGGGGCCGACTACGAGCAGTACTTC.

The chain joins TRBV18 to TRBJ1-1, with D tentatively TRBD1 (5 bases). The germline CDR1 and CDR2 sequences are KGHSH and LQKENI. The CDR3 spans 16 residues. The V end lost 3 bases, the J end lost 0 bases, and 14 bases lay between the germline ends. The CDR3 loop reads CASSPNEGWMNTEAFF. The CDR3 DNA is TGTGCCAGCTCACCCAATGAGGGGTGGATGAACACTGAAGCTTTCTTT.

Only one count was recorded for this clone. The rearrangement links TRBV6-2 or TRBV6-3 to TRBJ1-5; D is ambiguous. V lost 5 bases, J lost 3 bases, and 8 bases lay in between. Germline V CDR1 and CDR2: MNHEY, SVGEGT. The CDR3 loop spans 13 amino acids. This chain's CDR3 is CASSKSVNQPQHF. DNA of the CDR3: TGTGCCAGCAGTAAGTCGGTCAATCAGCCCCAGCATTTT.

This chain's CDR3 is CASSLGQGMINEQFF. CDR3 DNA: TGTGCCAGCAGCTTGGGACAGGGGATGATTAATGAGCAGTTCTTC. The V call is TRBV7-3, the J call TRBJ2-1, with 10 bases that match TRBD1. The CDR3 covers 15 residues. Trimming cost V 3 bases and J 7 bases; bases outside gene matches: 6. Germline values: CDR1 SGHTA, CDR2 FQGTGA.

The V call is TRBV19, the J call TRBJ2-4, with TRBD2 as a possible D gene (6 bases). With 5 bases removed from V and 0 bases from J, the gap between germline ends came to 14 bases. The CDR3 contains 16 residues. Germline V lookup: CDR1 LNHDA, CDR2 SQIVND (reference sequence). Written as DNA, the CDR3 is TGTGCCAGTAGTCCCCTTACTAGCTTAGCCAAAAACATTCAGTACTTC. Amino acid sequence: CASSPLTSLAKNIQYF.

The chain combines TRBV18 with TRBJ2-5; either TRBD1 or TRBD2 may supply D (6 bases each). The CDR3 has 14 residues. The germline gives CDR1 KGHSH, CDR2 LQKENI. The V gene lost 0 bases and the J gene lost 5 bases, with 10 bases spanning the gap. The CDR3 region has the DNA TGTGCCAGCTCACCACCGGGGGGCGGTGAGACCCAGTACTTC. Translating it yields CASSPPGGGETQYF.

The chain has TRBV3-1 (or the pseudogene TRBV3-2) and TRBJ2-1; 7 nucleotides agree with TRBD2. The CDR3 is 19 amino acids. Per germline, CDR1 LGHDT and CDR2 YNNKEL (reference sequence). The V and J ends lost 3 bases and 1 base, in that order; junction bases with no gene match: 15. The CDR3 reads CASSQDGLGAGWSYNEQFF. CDR3 DNA: TGTGCCAGCAGCCAGGACGGACTAGGGGCGGGATGGTCCTACAATGAGCAGTTCTTC.

This chain connects TRBV7-8 to TRBJ2-7; 9 nucleotides match TRBD1. The length of the CDR3 is 17 residues. V trimming: 0 bases; J trimming: 3 bases; junction bases outside the gene matches: 9. Germline CDR1 is SGHVS and CDR2 is FQNEAQ. CDR3 residues: CASSLALGQGTLYEQYV. The CDR3 nucleotides read TGTGCCAGCAGCTTAGCTTTAGGACAGGGGACGCTCTACGAGCAGTACGTC.

The CDR3 loop reads CASSILGQGRDQPQHF. For the CDR3, the DNA is TGTGCCAGTAGTATACTTGGACAGGGAAGGGATCAGCCCCAGCATTTT. The chain links TRBV19 to TRBJ1-5, with 8 bases matching TRBD1. CDR1 and CDR2 (germline): LNHDA, SQIVND (reference sequence). The V segment lost 2 bases and the J segment 5 bases; nucleotides outside the gene matches: 8. This CDR3 contains 16 residues.